The entry that follows covers one T cell receptor (beta chain) sequence. The data were obtained in a study of human T cells and chemical hapten exposure. The time point is: pre-sensitization, week 0. The sample's treatment: therapeutic diphenylcyclopropenone sensitization with weekly scalp DPC. This CDR3 has 17 residues. V lost 3 bases to trimming and J lost 0 bases, with 15 bases between them. The germline CDR1 and CDR2 sequences are LNHDA and SQIVND (reference sequence). TCRdb re-analysed the RACE reads in MiXCR, keeping a single row per CDR3 protein. The sample records about 60,000 distinct CDR3 sequences, about 11% being singletons.

Sequenced material: whole blood, taken in connection with sensitization to the hapten diphenylcyclopropenone (DPC). The source is a woman between 40 and 50 years old with alopecia areata. Some clones in this sample may be carry-over from other donors' samples. The J gene is TRBJ1-3, the V gene TRBV19; D is unresolved. CDR3 in DNA: TGTGCCAGTAGTATCACCCCTCGGCTCGTCTCTGGAAACACCATATATTTT. Protein: CASSITPRLVSGNTIYF.